The next 31 T cell receptor beta chains were all read from a single sample in a study of T cells in Graves' hyperthyroidism and ophthalmopathy. Using RNA transcripts as the source, TCR beta CDR3 regions were amplified. The HTBI set primed first-round TCR CDR3 RT-PCR. TCRdb ran MiXCR on the multiplex PCR reads and lists one entry per CDR3 protein. The table includes approximately 710,000 distinct CDR3 sequences, around 15% detected once. Material: blood. These receptors originate from a man between 45 and 60 years old with Graves' hyperthyroidism.

There are many counts of this clonotype. The chain links TRBV27 to TRBJ1-1, with TRBD1 matching over 9 bases. The CDR3 loop spans 15 amino acids. The J segment lost 1 base and the V segment lost 6 bases, leaving 6 bases of the junction unmatched. The germline V gene has CDR1 MNHEY and CDR2 SMNVEV (reference sequence). The CDR3 sequence: CASRPTGGWNTEAFF. CDR3 nucleotides: TGTGCCAGCAGGCCGACAGGGGGGTGGAACACTGAAGCTTTCTTT.

This clonotype appeared a single time. This chain links TRBV25-1 with TRBJ1-6; D remains ambiguous. The V end lost 1 base, the J end lost 3 bases, and 10 bases lay between the germline ends. The germline CDR1 and CDR2 sequences are MGHDK and SYGVNS. CDR3 length: 16 amino acids. In DNA, the CDR3 is TGTGCCAGCAGTGAATCCGGTCCTGTCTATAATTCACCCCTCCACTTT. Translation gives CASSESGPVYNSPLHF.

This clonotype was seen many times. V and J are TRBV19 and TRBJ1-2; TRBD1 matches at 10 bases. The CDR3 spans 17 residues. Germline values: CDR1 LNHDA, CDR2 SQIVND (reference sequence). J was trimmed by 6 bases and V by 3 bases; bases with no gene match: 13. CDR3 sequence reads: CASSITGTGEAQDGYTF. In nucleotides, the CDR3 is TGTGCCAGTAGTATTACCGGGACAGGGGAGGCACAGGATGGCTACACCTTC.

The CDR3 DNA reads TGTGCCAGCATCAGTTATGAGGGGCGGTCTGGGGCCAACGTCCTGACTTTC. This gives the protein CASISYEGRSGANVLTF. This chain links TRBV11-2 with TRBJ2-6; D tentatively fits TRBD1 or TRBD2 (5 bases each). The V end was cut by 7 bases, the J end by 1 base, with 17 bases between. CDR1 SGHAT and CDR2 FQNNGV come from the germline V gene. This CDR3 is built from 17 residues.

The table lists this clonotype with many counts. The chain combines TRBV10-3 with TRBJ2-7; D remains ambiguous. Germline loops: CDR1 ENHRY, CDR2 SYGVKD. Trimming shortened V by 6 bases and J by 1 base, and 4 bases separated the two germline ends. CDR3 length equals 11 residues. In DNA, the CDR3 is TGTGCCATCAGGGAATCCTACGAGCAGTACTTC. The encoded protein is CAIRESYEQYF.

This clonotype was found many times. The V and J genes are TRBV14 and TRBJ2-5; 10 bases line up with TRBD1. V lost 4 bases, J lost 13 bases, and 12 bases stayed unmatched. This CDR3 comprises 14 residues. Germline V gene lookup returns CDR1 SGHDN and CDR2 FVKESK. The CDR3 is CASSLSGTGAELYF. CDR3 in DNA: TGTGCCAGCAGCCTCTCCGGGACAGGGGCTGAGTTGTACTTC.

Notes on this clonotype: This may arise from a read error, as a much more abundant clone is one base away. The V call is TRBV7-8, the J call TRBJ2-5; no definite D call. Germline values: CDR1 SGHVS, CDR2 FQNEAQ. The CDR3 has 13 amino acids. The CDR3 DNA reads TGTGCCAGCATGTTTGGGGTACAAGAGACCCAGCACTTC. It codes for CASMFGVQETQHF.

This clonotype was counted ten times or more. The J gene is TRBJ2-5, the V gene TRBV6-1; possible D gene TRBD2, 6 bases. This CDR3 is 14 amino acids long. Germline CDR1 MNHNS, CDR2 SASEGT. The V and J ends lost 6 bases and 1 base respectively, with 12 bases between them. CDR3 amino acids: CASSDRDFQETQYF. CDR3 coding DNA: TGTGCCAGCAGCGACCGGGACTTCCAAGAGACCCAGTACTTC.

The chain links TRBV30 to TRBJ2-2, with TRBD2 as a possible D gene (6 bases). Germline lookup yields CDR1 GTSNPN and CDR2 SVGIG (reference sequence). The ends were cut back, 3 bases at V and 0 bases at J, with 23 bases in the middle. This CDR3 spans 19 amino acids. In DNA, the CDR3 is TGTGCCTGGAGGGGAGGATACGGGACTCTACTTGCGAACACCGGGGAGCTGTTTTTT. Its translation: CAWRGGYGTLLANTGELFF. Variable domain in full (rest from reference TRBV30 and TRBJ2-2): SQTIHQWPATLVQPVGSPLSLECTVEGTSNPNLYWYRQAAGRGLQLLFYSVGIGQISSEVPQNLSASRPQDRQFILSSKKLLLSDSGFYLCAWRGGYGTLLANTGELFFGEGSRLTVL.

This chain connects TRBV29-1 to TRBJ2-7; 10 positions agree with TRBD2. This CDR3 spans 15 amino acids. Germline-derived CDR1 and CDR2 are SQVTM and ANQGSEA. Unmatched junction bases numbered 3, after V lost 1 base and J lost 0 bases. Here the CDR3 reads CSVEASGSPSYEQYF. The CDR3 bases are TGCAGCGTTGAAGCTAGCGGGAGCCCCTCCTACGAGCAGTACTTC.

At least ten counts were recorded for this clonotype. The chain employs TRBV12-3 or TRBV12-4 and TRBJ2-7; D perhaps matches TRBD1 (6 bases). The V end lost 7 bases, the J end lost 3 bases, and 22 bases lay between the germline ends. CDR3 length equals 16 residues. CDR3 nucleotides: TGTGCCAGCACCATGTACTCCGGACAGAGCTTCTACGAGCAGTACTTC. Translated: CASTMYSGQSFYEQYF.

The rearrangement links TRBV6-2 or TRBV6-3 to TRBJ2-1; D is undetermined. V shed 6 bases and J shed 0 bases, with 6 bases lying between them. Germline assignment: CDR1 MNHEY and CDR2 SVGEGT. The CDR3 runs 13 residues. In DNA, the CDR3 is TGTGCCAGCAGGTCGGACTCCTACAATGAGCAGTTCTTC. It codes for CASRSDSYNEQFF.

This clonotype showed up many times. The J gene is TRBJ2-7, the V gene TRBV7-9; no clear D. The germline CDR1 and CDR2 sequences are SEHNR and FQNEAQ (reference sequence). The CDR3 loop spans 15 amino acids. V lost 1 base and J 1 base, leaving 11 bases between the germline ends. The CDR3 protein is CASSLEWAESYEQYF. CDR3 in DNA: TGTGCCAGCAGCTTAGAATGGGCAGAGTCCTACGAGCAGTACTTC.

This clonotype came up many times. The chain carries TRBV11-1 and TRBJ2-7; 11 bases agree with TRBD2. The J segment lost 7 bases and the V segment lost 7 bases, leaving 9 bases of the junction unmatched. Germline loops: CDR1 SGHAT, CDR2 FQDESV (reference sequence). This CDR3 is 14 amino acids long. The CDR3 spells CASTSGLAALEQYF. The CDR3 DNA reads as TGTGCCAGCACCTCGGGACTAGCGGCTTTAGAGCAGTACTTC.

This sequence joins TRBV10-1 and TRBJ1-2; TRBD1 matches 9 bases. With 3 bases clipped from V and 8 bases from J, the junction kept 10 bases outside the gene matches. The germline gives CDR1 WNHNN, CDR2 SYGVQD (reference sequence). This CDR3 region has 15 residues. This chain's CDR3 is CASSDRRTGERGYTF. The CDR3 nucleotides are TGCGCCAGCAGTGACCGGAGGACAGGGGAGAGAGGCTACACCTTC.

This chain uses TRBV10-1 with TRBJ1-1; unclear D gene. This CDR3 is built from 13 residues. Trimming shortened V by 1 base and J by 4 bases, and 7 bases separated the two germline ends. Germline lookup yields CDR1 WNHNN and CDR2 SYGVQD (reference sequence). In DNA, the CDR3 is TGCGCCAGCAGTGAGTTCGGGGTCACTGAAGCTTTCTTT. This encodes CASSEFGVTEAFF.

In this sample, this clonotype turned up once. Being one base from a much bigger clone, this may be a read error. This chain uses TRBV7-9 with TRBJ1-6; 7 bases line up with TRBD1. Germline V gene sequence: CDR1 SEHNR, CDR2 FQNEAQ (reference sequence). The CDR3 covers 13 residues. V lost 3 bases and J lost 11; bases outside the gene matches: 4. In DNA form, the CDR3 reads TGTGCCAGCAGCTTGCAGGGGGGGCCACCCCTCCACTTT. This gives the protein CASSLQGGPPLHF.

In its sample, this clonotype was seen many times. V and J are TRBV28 and TRBJ2-5; 7 nucleotides line up with TRBD1. Germline V gene sequence: CDR1 MDHEN, CDR2 SYDVKM. Trimming took 5 bases from V and 10 from J; bases not matched to a gene: 7. This CDR3 is built from 12 residues. The CDR3 reads CASSVDRAGQYF. As DNA, the CDR3 is TGTGCCAGCAGTGTAGACAGGGCGGGCCAGTACTTC. Together with reference TRBV28 and TRBJ2-5, the CDR3 gives the full variable domain: DVKVTQSSRYLVKRTGEKVFLECVQDMDHENMFWYRQDPGLGLRLIYFSYDVKMKEKGDIPEGYSVSREKKERFSLILESASTNQTSMYLCASSVDRAGQYFGPGTRLLVL.

This clonotype was found a few times. V is TRBV4-1 and J is TRBJ2-7; tentative D call: TRBD1 (6 bases). The CDR3 covers 16 residues. CDR1 is MGHRA, CDR2 YSYEKL, per germline. Trimming shortened V by 2 bases and J by 1 base, and 15 bases separated the two germline ends. The CDR3 DNA follows: TGCGCCAGCAGCCAAAGACCCTCGGACAGTTCCTACGAGCAGTACTTC. Residues: CASSQRPSDSSYEQYF.

V usage is TRBV7-2 and J usage is TRBJ2-1, with unresolved D. CDR1 is SGHTA, CDR2 FQGNSA, per germline. Trimming pared 5 bases from V and 0 bases from J, leaving 14 bases between. The CDR3 is 16 amino acids. This chain's CDR3 is CASSPSVTSSYNEQFF. The CDR3 nucleotides read TGTGCCAGCAGCCCCTCGGTCACGAGCTCCTACAATGAGCAGTTCTTC.

Here the CDR3 reads CASIPYGGGETQYF. CDR3 bases: TGTGCCAGCATCCCCTACGGGGGCGGCGAGACCCAGTACTTC. The V call is TRBV3-1, the J call TRBJ2-5; D might be TRBD1 or TRBD2, each matching 6 bases. Per germline, CDR1 LGHDT and CDR2 YNNKEL (reference sequence). Trimming left V 7 bases short and J 5 bases short, with 17 bases between. This CDR3 comprises 14 residues.

This clonotype was observed many times. CDR3 DNA: TGTGCCAGCAGCCAAGAGCCGGGGACGAACACTGAAGCTTTCTTT. Translating gives CASSQEPGTNTEAFF. The V and J genes are TRBV3-1 and TRBJ1-1; tentative D call: TRBD1 (5 bases). Germline V CDR1 and CDR2: LGHDT, YNNKEL (reference sequence). The CDR3 has 15 amino acids. V was clipped by 0 bases and J by 1 base, with 9 bases between them.

This clonotype was recorded many times. This chain joins TRBV6-1 and TRBJ2-7; D is possibly TRBD1 (5 bases). Trimming took off 6 bases at V and 3 bases at J, with 15 bases between the two ends. Germline assignment: CDR1 MNHNS and CDR2 SASEGT. The length of the CDR3 is 14 residues. In DNA form, the CDR3 reads TGTGCCAGCAGGGGTGGGGCAGGGTACTACGAGCAGTACTTC. Protein product: CASRGGAGYYEQYF.

This clonotype was seen at least ten times. CDR3 sequence (DNA): TGTGCCAGCAGTTTAAGCTACATGAACACTGAAGCTTTCTTT. Its translation: CASSLSYMNTEAFF. The rearrangement joins TRBV27 to TRBJ1-1; D is undetermined. In germline, CDR1 is MNHEY, CDR2 SMNVEV (reference sequence). The CDR3 consists of 14 residues. Deletions cut 2 bases from V and 0 bases from J, with 7 bases between.

This sequence joins TRBV5-5 and TRBJ2-1, with 9 bases aligning to TRBD2. The CDR3 contains 16 residues. CDR1 is SGHKS and CDR2 is YYEKEE in the germline V gene (reference sequence). The V and J ends lost 0 bases and 1 base, in that order; junction bases with no gene match: 2. The CDR3 here is CASSLAGLASYNEQFF. The CDR3 nucleotides are TGTGCCAGCAGCTTGGCTGGACTAGCGTCCTACAATGAGCAGTTCTTC.

Worth noting for this clonotype: This may arise from a read error, as a much more abundant clone is one base away. J is TRBJ2-5 and V is TRBV18, with 7 bases lining up with TRBD1. Germline V CDR1 and CDR2: KGHSH, LQKENI. This CDR3 region has 15 residues. The ends lost 4 bases at V and 4 bases at J; junction bases unmatched: 9. CDR3: CASSRSTGESETQYF. As DNA, the CDR3 is TGTGCCAGCTCACGCAGTACAGGGGAGTCAGAGACCCAGTACTTC.

This clonotype turned up a few times. The genes are TRBV28 and TRBJ1-5; no definite D call. This CDR3 has 14 amino acids. Trimming took off 3 bases at V and 2 bases at J, with 8 bases between the two ends. Germline CDR1 is MDHEN and CDR2 is SYDVKM. The CDR3 loop is CASSFMLGNQPQHF. CDR3 in DNA: TGTGCCAGCAGTTTTATGTTGGGCAATCAGCCCCAGCATTTT.

The chain joins TRBV3-1 to TRBJ1-3; D gene uncertain. The V end lost 1 base, the J end lost 0 bases, and 7 bases lay between the germline ends. The germline V gene encodes CDR1 LGHDT and CDR2 YNNKEL (reference sequence). The CDR3 totals 15 residues. The CDR3 sequence: CASSQGTSSGNTIYF. CDR3 DNA: TGTGCCAGCAGCCAAGGAACATCCTCTGGAAACACCATATATTTT.

This clonotype was recorded many times. The chain recombines TRBV7-9 with TRBJ2-1; D assignment may be TRBD1 or TRBD2 (5 bases each). The V end lost 11 bases, the J end lost 8 bases, and 22 bases lay between the germline ends. Germline-derived CDR1 and CDR2 are SEHNR and FQNEAQ (reference sequence). The CDR3 contains 14 residues. CDR3 region: CALPSGPLRDEQFF. In DNA, the CDR3 is TGTGCCCTCCCCTCGGGGCCCCTACGCGATGAGCAGTTCTTC. The whole variable domain, filled in from reference TRBV7-9 and TRBJ2-1, reads DTGVSQNPRHKITKRGQNVTFRCDPISEHNRLYWYRQTLGQGPEFLTYFQNEAQLEKSRLLSDRFSAERPKGSFSTLEIQRTEQGDSAMYLCALPSGPLRDEQFFGPGTRLTVL.

This clonotype has ten or more counts. One end of the junction fails to match germline, which may point to a read error. J is TRBJ2-7 and V is TRBV7-3; D perhaps matches TRBD1 (5 bases). The CDR3 is made up of 17 amino acids. Germline CDR1 SGHTA, CDR2 FQGTGA. CDR3 DNA sequence: TGTGCCAGCAGCCTAACTCCCCTCGCGGCAGGGTCTTACGAGCAGTACTTC. It encodes CASSLTPLAAGSYEQYF.

This clonotype was detected ten times or more. V and J are TRBV29-1 and TRBJ2-5; 10 bases line up with TRBD2. This CDR3 contains 16 residues. Trimming cost V 6 bases and J 0 bases; bases outside gene matches: 10. Germline-derived CDR1 and CDR2 are SQVTM and ANQGSEA. The CDR3 sequence: CSVLGQREGNQETQYF. CDR3 sequence (DNA): TGCAGCGTCTTAGGCCAGCGGGAGGGCAACCAAGAGACCCAGTACTTC.